These 10 T cell receptor beta chains originate from one sample sequenced in a study of shared clonotypes between healthy human individuals. Here immunoSEQ multiplex PCR was the method, and the copy in TCRdb shows in-frame clones only, minus some. The sample includes 2 million to 3 million clones, approximately 94% of them seen just once. Sequencing was carried out using naive CD4+ T cells from PBMCs. Subset reported: CD45RA+ positively selected. These receptors all come from a man between 18 and 29 years old in good health. Some clones in this sample may be carry-over from other donors' samples.

The chain has TRBV2 and TRBJ1-3; unclear D gene. Trimming took 7 bases from V and 3 from J, leaving 10 bases between them. Germline lookup yields CDR1 SNHLY and CDR2 FYNNEI. The CDR3 has 13 amino acids. The chain's CDR3 is CASMGRGGNTIYF. CDR3 DNA: TGTGCCAGCATGGGTAGAGGTGGAAACACCATATATTTT.

As for this clone: At the DNA level, this CDR3 is encoded by other sequences in the same sample as well. The chain is built from TRBV5-1 and TRBJ1-1; 11 bases agree with TRBD1. Trimming took 1 base from V and 4 from J; bases not matched to a gene: 3. CDR1 SGHRS and CDR2 YFSETQ come from the germline V gene. This CDR3 comprises 15 residues. This CDR3 reads CASSLLGQGATEAFF. DNA of the CDR3: TGCGCCAGCAGCTTGTTAGGACAGGGGGCCACTGAAGCTTTCTTT.

The V and J genes are TRBV19 and TRBJ2-7; D possibly corresponds to TRBD2 (6 bases). This CDR3 has 15 amino acids. Looked up from germline, CDR1 is LNHDA and CDR2 is SQIVND (reference sequence). Trimming pared 3 bases from V and 0 bases from J, leaving 12 bases between. CDR3 amino acids: CASSMAGPLSYEQYF. In nucleotides, the CDR3 is TGTGCCAGTAGTATGGCGGGACCCCTCTCCTACGAGCAGTACTTC.

This clone was seen a handful of times. The chain couples TRBV30 to TRBJ1-1, with D possibly being TRBD1 (5 bases). This CDR3 is built from 13 residues. V was shortened by 1 base and J by 2 bases, with 8 bases between the two germline ends. CDR1 and CDR2 (germline): GTSNPN, SVGIG (reference sequence). CDR3 residues: CAWSAGSNTEAFF. The CDR3 bases are TGTGCCTGGAGTGCAGGGAGCAACACTGAAGCTTTCTTT.

V gene TRBV7-9 combines with J gene TRBJ1-5, with 7 positions matching TRBD1. With V trimmed by 5 bases and J by 2 bases, 9 bases remained unmatched. This CDR3 is built from 16 residues. Germline loops: CDR1 SEHNR, CDR2 FQNEAQ (reference sequence). The CDR3 spells CASSPSGGFGNQPQHF. DNA of the CDR3: TGTGCCAGCAGCCCATCAGGGGGGTTCGGCAATCAGCCCCAGCATTTT.

V gene TRBV27 combines with J gene TRBJ1-3, with TRBD1 as a possible D gene (5 bases). Germline V lookup: CDR1 MNHEY, CDR2 SMNVEV (reference sequence). V was cut by 6 bases and J by 0 bases, with 12 bases left in between. CDR3 size: 15 residues. As DNA, the CDR3 is TGTGCCAGCAGATCCGCCGGGGGCTCTGGAAACACCATATATTTT. It translates to CASRSAGGSGNTIYF.

V gene TRBV7-9 combines with J gene TRBJ1-2, with D perhaps TRBD1 (6 bases). V was trimmed by 5 bases and J by 11 bases, leaving 15 bases between them. The CDR3 runs to 12 residues. CDR1 SEHNR and CDR2 FQNEAQ come from the germline V gene (reference sequence). CDR3 region: CASSQNTGNYTF. In DNA form, the CDR3 reads TGTGCCAGCAGCCAAAACACAGGGAATTACACCTTC.

To note about this clone: Within the sample, other DNA sequences also encode this same CDR3. This chain links TRBV2 with TRBJ2-3; D is undetermined. Germline V CDR1 and CDR2: SNHLY, FYNNEI. This CDR3 is 12 amino acids long. V was pared by 6 bases and J by 2 bases, with 6 bases between. The CDR3 protein is CASSFTTDTQYF. The CDR3 DNA sequence: TGTGCCAGCAGCTTCACCACAGATACGCAGTATTTT. The full variable domain, rest sourced from reference TRBV2 and TRBJ2-3, is EPEVTQTPSHQVTQMGQEVILRCVPISNHLYFYWYRQILGQKVEFLVSFYNNEISEKSEIFDDQFSVERPDGSNFTLKIRSTKLEDSAMYFCASSFTTDTQYFGPGTRLTVL.

This clone appeared a single time. V usage is TRBV6-4 and J usage is TRBJ2-1; D is uncertain. CDR1 and CDR2 from the germline V gene are MRHNA and SNTAGT. There are 16 residues in the CDR3. V was clipped by 5 bases and J by 2 bases, with 16 bases between them. The DNA of the CDR3 is TGTGCCAGCAGTCTTTCGGGTGGCCCCCCCTACAATGAGCAGTTCTTC. It yields the protein CASSLSGGPPYNEQFF.

Of note for this clone: This same CDR3 is encoded by further DNA sequences in the sample. The chain carries TRBV2 and TRBJ1-1; 7 bases fit TRBD1. Trimming removed 8 bases from V and 0 bases from J; junction bases left unmatched: 9. This CDR3 is built from 15 residues. The germline V gene has CDR1 SNHLY and CDR2 FYNNEI. The CDR3 DNA reads as TGTGCCAGCGGGGGTTCCGGGACAGTGAACACTGAAGCTTTCTTT. Its translation is CASGGSGTVNTEAFF.